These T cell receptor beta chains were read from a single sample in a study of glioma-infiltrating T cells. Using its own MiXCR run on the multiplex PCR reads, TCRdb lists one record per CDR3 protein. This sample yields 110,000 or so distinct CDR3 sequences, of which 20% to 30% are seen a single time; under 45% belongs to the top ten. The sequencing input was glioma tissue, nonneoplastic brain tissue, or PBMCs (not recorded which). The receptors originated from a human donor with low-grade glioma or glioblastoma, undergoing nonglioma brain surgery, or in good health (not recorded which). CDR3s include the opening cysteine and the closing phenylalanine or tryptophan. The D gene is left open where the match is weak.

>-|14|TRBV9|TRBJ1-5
CASSVAGSNQPQHF
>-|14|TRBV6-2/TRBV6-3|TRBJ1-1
CASSYGQANTEAFF
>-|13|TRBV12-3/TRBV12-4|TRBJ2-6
CASGLTGANVLTF
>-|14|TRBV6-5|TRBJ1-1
CASSYSRGNTEAFF
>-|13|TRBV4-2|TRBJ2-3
CASSLLDADTQYF
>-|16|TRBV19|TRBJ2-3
CASSPPSGTRGDTQYF
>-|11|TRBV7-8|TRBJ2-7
CASSDNYGQYF
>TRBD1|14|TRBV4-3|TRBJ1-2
CASSRTGNNYGYTF
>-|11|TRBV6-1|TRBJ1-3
CATYPGNTIYF
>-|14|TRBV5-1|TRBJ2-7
CASNAAQGGYEQYF